This TCR beta chain was sequenced in a study of blood T cell repertoires in COVID-19. In the authors' methods: Amplification of reference gene primers provided the estimated nucleated cell counts. Repertoires were generated with immunoSEQ multiplex PCR, while TCRdb's copy carries only in-frame clones and drops some. Clone size and V and J calls were adopted from that table, with D and trimming inferred from the DNA. The repertoire holds 250,000 to 350,000 clones, with 90% as singletons. Participant age was about 18 to 89 years, and participants resided in 25 or so US areas. Categorization into cohorts depended on clinical history that participants reported. Looked up from germline, CDR1 is GTSNPN and CDR2 is SVGIG (reference sequence). This CDR3 contains 14 residues. V gave up 3 bases and J gave up 3 bases; unmatched junction bases: 5.

Sequences were obtained from PBMCs or T cells enriched from blood (not recorded which). The rearrangement joins TRBV30 to TRBJ2-7; 10 nucleotides agree with TRBD2. This sequence originates from a woman aged 18-29 years with acute COVID-19. The CDR3 spells CAWSVAGGFYEQYF. Written as DNA, the CDR3 is TGTGCCTGGAGCGTAGCGGGAGGCTTCTACGAGCAGTACTTC.